This is a list of T cell receptor beta chains from one sample in a study of identical twins. TCRdb independently ran MiXCR on the 5' RACE reads; one entry per CDR3 protein. The sample has fewer than 500,000 distinct CDR3 sequences, 24% seen once. Another study also made use of these data, one on T cells expressing NK-cell markers.

The sample consisted of CD4+ T cells sorted from blood. The receptors derive from a woman between 18 and 29 years old in good health. Both conserved end residues are part of each CDR3. Fields, in order: V gene, clone size, D gene, J gene, CDR3 protein, CDR3 DNA. The D gene is left open where the match is weak. For some rows the clone size is stated as once, few or many, or as a class when expanded; others skip it.

>TRBV20-1|many|TRBD2|TRBJ2-2
CSASQMSGGVNTGELFF
TGCAGTGCTAGCCAGATGTCCGGGGGGGTGAACACCGGGGAGCTGTTTTTT
>TRBV6-1|NA|NA|TRBJ1-2
CASQLKGQKGVLIYGYTF
TGTGCCAGCCAGCTAAAGGGACAAAAGGGCGTCCTAATCTATGGCTACACCTTC
>TRBV5-1|few|NA|TRBJ1-1
CASRPVISREAFF
TGCGCCAGCAGACCCGTCATTAGCAGGGAAGCTTTCTTT
>TRBV12-3/TRBV12-4|NA|NA|TRBJ2-1
CASSPSWTYGHEQFF
TGTGCCAGCAGTCCCTCTTGGACATATGGGCATGAGCAGTTCTTC
>TRBV7-8|NA|NA|TRBJ2-3
CASSRSGGGRDTQYF
TGTGCCAGCAGCCGGTCGGGAGGGGGCAGAGATACGCAGTATTTT
>TRBV20-1|few|NA|TRBJ2-2
CSAGRVAGELFF
TGCAGTGCTGGCAGAGTTGCCGGGGAGCTGTTTTTT
>TRBV29-1|few|NA|TRBJ2-3
CSVRTRNTQYF
TGCAGCGTTCGGACTCGAAATACGCAGTATTTT
>TRBV7-2|few|TRBD2|TRBJ2-3
CASSLRPSGFTDTQYF
TGTGCCAGCAGCTTAAGGCCTAGCGGTTTCACAGATACGCAGTATTTT
>TRBV12-3/TRBV12-4|few|NA|TRBJ2-7
CASSRIFTGRSYEQYF
TGTGCCAGCAGTAGAATCTTTACAGGTCGCTCCTACGAGCAGTACTTC
>TRBV5-5|many|TRBD1|TRBJ1-4
CASSFGDRGLATNEKLFF
TGTGCCAGCAGCTTTGGGGACAGGGGGTTGGCAACTAATGAAAAACTGTTTTTT
>TRBV18|NA|TRBD1|TRBJ2-5
CASSHRGGYGETQYF
TGTGCCAGCTCTCACAGGGGTGGCTACGGAGAGACCCAGTACTTC
>TRBV7-9|NA|TRBD1|TRBJ2-7
CASSLKRGTGKDEQYF
TGTGCCAGCAGCTTAAAAAGGGGGACAGGGAAGGACGAGCAGTACTTC
>TRBV5-1|NA|NA|TRBJ1-1
CASSLAPKNTEAFF
TGCGCCAGCAGCTTGGCTCCCAAGAACACTGAAGCTTTCTTT
>TRBV28|NA|TRBD1|TRBJ2-1
CATQLDRARTEQFF
TGTGCCACCCAACTGGACAGGGCTAGAACTGAGCAGTTCTTC
>TRBV29-1|few|TRBD1|TRBJ1-2
CSVDVAGGRNYGYTF
TGCAGCGTTGACGTGGCAGGGGGCAGGAACTATGGCTACACCTTC
>TRBV20-1|NA|NA|TRBJ2-1
CSARVRASNEQFF
TGCAGTGCTAGAGTCAGGGCCTCAAATGAGCAGTTCTTC
>TRBV12-3/TRBV12-4|few|TRBD2|TRBJ2-1
CASSLAPTSFLESEQFF
TGTGCCAGCAGTTTAGCCCCGACTAGCTTTCTCGAGAGTGAGCAGTTCTTC